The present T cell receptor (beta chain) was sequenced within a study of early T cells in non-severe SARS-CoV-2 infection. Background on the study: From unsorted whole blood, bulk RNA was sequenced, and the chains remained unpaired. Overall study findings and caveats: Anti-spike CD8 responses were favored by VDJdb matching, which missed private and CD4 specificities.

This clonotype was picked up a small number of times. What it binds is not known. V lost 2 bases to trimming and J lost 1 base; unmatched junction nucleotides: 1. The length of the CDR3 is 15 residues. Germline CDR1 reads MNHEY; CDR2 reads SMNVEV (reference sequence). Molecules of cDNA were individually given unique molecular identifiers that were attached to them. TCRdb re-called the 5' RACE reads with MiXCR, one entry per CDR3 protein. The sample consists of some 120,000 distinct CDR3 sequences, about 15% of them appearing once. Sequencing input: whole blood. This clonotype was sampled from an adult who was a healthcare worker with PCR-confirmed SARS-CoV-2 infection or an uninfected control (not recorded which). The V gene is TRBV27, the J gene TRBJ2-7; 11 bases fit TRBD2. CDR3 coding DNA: TGTGCCAGCAGTTTAACTAGCGGGGGTTCCTACGAGCAGTACTTC. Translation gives CASSLTSGGSYEQYF.